This TCR beta chain was recorded in a study of cytomegalovirus exposure and HLA in healthy donors. As for the donors, each was a healthy bone marrow donor. 60 Vbeta and 13 Jbeta primers were used in PCR. Sequencing used immunoSEQ multiplex PCR; TCRdb keeps in-frame clones, though not all of them. The data contain 80,000 to 130,000 clones, 65% to 80% of them singletons. The CDR3 is 13 residues long. Germline assignment: CDR1 SGHTA and CDR2 FQGNSA. The junction had 5 bases not matched to a gene; V was cut back by 5 bases and J by 7 bases. V is TRBV7-2 and J is TRBJ1-2; 9 nucleotides match TRBD1. This TCR was sampled from a woman aged 45-65 years in good health and CMV-seropositive. The specimen was PBMCs. CDR3 bases: TGTGCCAGCAGCCCGGGACAGGGCTTTGGCTACACCTTC. The encoded protein is CASSPGQGFGYTF.